These 27 T cell receptor beta chains came from one sample sequenced in a study of cytomegalovirus exposure and HLA in healthy donors. The PCR ran on 60 Vbeta and 13 Jbeta primers. The repertoire was sequenced with immunoSEQ multiplex PCR; TCRdb's copy has only in-frame clones and lacks some. The sample has some 250,000 clones, around 76% seen once. The specimen was PBMCs. These TCRs come from a woman between 40 and 50 years old in good health and CMV-seropositive.

The chain is built from TRBV29-1 and TRBJ2-3; 7 positions match TRBD2. Germline values: CDR1 SQVTM, CDR2 ANQGSEA. Trimming at V came to 4 bases and at J to 4 bases, leaving 11 bases not matched to a gene. The CDR3 is made up of 15 amino acids. CDR3 amino acids: CSVAVGGSPPDTQYF. The DNA for the CDR3 is TGCAGCGTTGCGGTAGGCGGGAGCCCTCCAGATACGCAGTATTTT.

The gene calls are TRBV5-1 and TRBJ1-6; tentatively, D is TRBD1 (5 bases). The CDR3 extends over 15 amino acids. Trimming removed 0 bases at V and 9 bases at J, with 13 bases between. CDR1 is SGHRS, CDR2 YFSETQ, per germline. The CDR3 reads CASSLDGGAGSPLHF. The CDR3, as DNA: TGCGCCAGCAGCTTGGACGGCGGGGCAGGTTCACCCCTCCACTTT.

The CDR3: CSVDTGQGAGTGELFF. DNA for the CDR3: TGCAGCGTTGATACGGGACAGGGGGCGGGCACCGGGGAGCTGTTTTTT. J is TRBJ2-2 and V is TRBV29-1; 12 nucleotides line up with TRBD1. V shed 3 bases and J 4 bases; nucleotides not matched to a gene: 6. The CDR3 covers 16 residues. The germline CDR1 and CDR2 sequences are SQVTM and ANQGSEA.

This sequence joins TRBV7-2 and TRBJ1-5; TRBD1 matches at 8 bases. CDR1 is SGHTA and CDR2 is FQGNSA in the germline V gene. The V gene end was trimmed by 0 bases and the J gene end by 9 bases; junction bases not matched to a gene: 1. This CDR3 has 13 residues. As DNA, the CDR3 is TGTGCCAGCAGCTTAGCACAGGGGGGGCCCCAGCATTTT. Translation gives CASSLAQGGPQHF.

The chain uses TRBV27 and TRBJ2-3; 10 bases agree with TRBD2. This CDR3 is built from 17 residues. Germline CDR1 is MNHEY and CDR2 is SMNVEV (reference sequence). The V and J ends lost 1 base and 2 bases, in that order; junction bases with no gene match: 6. The CDR3, as DNA: TGTGCCAGCAGTTTATTTTCACTAGCGGGGTTCACAGATACGCAGTATTTT. It yields the protein CASSLFSLAGFTDTQYF.

CDR3 amino acids: CASSSGQGLGEQYF. CDR3 DNA: TGTGCCAGCTCATCGGGACAGGGCTTAGGCGAGCAGTACTTC. The V and J genes are TRBV18 and TRBJ2-7; 9 positions agree with TRBD1. V shed 5 bases, J shed 6 bases, and the junction held 8 bases outside the gene matches. CDR1 and CDR2 from the germline V gene are KGHSH and LQKENI. CDR3 size: 14 residues.

The chain joins TRBV7-8 to TRBJ2-3; 10 bases line up with TRBD2. CDR3 length equals 17 residues. Per germline, CDR1 SGHVS and CDR2 FQNEAQ. The ends lost 4 bases at V and 2 bases at J; junction bases unmatched: 9. The CDR3 nucleotides read TGTGCCAGCAGCTCCCCGGAACTAGCGGGGTTCACAGATACGCAGTATTTT. Its translation is CASSSPELAGFTDTQYF. Full variable domain (missing parts from reference TRBV7-8 and TRBJ2-3): GAGVSQSPRYKVAKRGQDVALRCDPISGHVSLFWYQQALGQGPEFLTYFQNEAQLDKSGLPSDRFFAERPEGSVSTLKIQRTQQEDSAVYLCASSSPELAGFTDTQYFGPGTRLTVL.

This chain uses TRBV30 with TRBJ1-1; no reliable D call. The germline V and J ends were trimmed by 0 bases and 11 bases, with 13 bases remaining between them. The germline V gene has CDR1 GTSNPN and CDR2 SVGIG (reference sequence). The CDR3 length is 12 residues. CDR3 nucleotide sequence: TGTGCCTGGAGTGTACATCGGAGTGGGGCTTTCTTT. It is translated as CAWSVHRSGAFF.

This chain uses TRBV10-3 with TRBJ1-5; D unresolved. V was shortened by 6 bases and J by 5 bases, with 11 bases between the two germline ends. This CDR3 spans 13 amino acids. Germline loops: CDR1 ENHRY, CDR2 SYGVKD. The CDR3 spells CAIREGEDQPQHF. For the CDR3, the DNA is TGTGCCATCAGGGAGGGTGAGGATCAGCCCCAGCATTTT.

This sequence joins TRBV30 and TRBJ1-2; TRBD1 might be the D (5 bases). CDR3 length: 13 residues. The V end lost 5 bases, the J end lost 6 bases, and 16 bases lay between the germline ends. Germline-derived CDR1 and CDR2 are GTSNPN and SVGIG (reference sequence). CDR3 residues: CAWAHDSSNGYTF. The CDR3 DNA reads TGTGCCTGGGCCCACGACAGCAGTAATGGCTACACCTTC.

This clone was counted a single time. The chain combines TRBV25-1 with TRBJ1-2; 7 bases fit TRBD1. The CDR3 has 14 amino acids. The V gene's germline CDR1 is MGHDK and CDR2 SYGVNS. The ends lost 7 bases at V and 1 base at J; junction bases unmatched: 6. Written as DNA, the CDR3 is TGTGCCAGCACCGGACAGGAGAGTAACTATGGCTACACCTTC. Its translation: CASTGQESNYGYTF.

J is TRBJ1-5 and V is TRBV5-5; a possible D gene is TRBD1 (5 bases). This CDR3 region has 14 residues. V was trimmed by 3 bases and J by 0 bases, leaving 7 bases between them. Germline CDR1 and CDR2: SGHKS and YYEKEE (reference sequence). CDR3 loop: CASSSGYSNQPQHF. CDR3 nucleotides: TGTGCCAGCAGCTCAGGGTATAGCAATCAGCCCCAGCATTTT. Based on the CDR3 plus reference TRBV5-5 and TRBJ1-5, the full variable domain is DAGVTQSPTHLIKTRGQQVTLRCSPISGHKSVSWYQQVLGQGPQFIFQYYEKEERGRGNFPDRFSARQFPNYSSELNVNALLLGDSALYLCASSSGYSNQPQHFGDGTRLSIL.

The genes are TRBV19 and TRBJ2-1, with 13 bases fitting TRBD2. The CDR3 runs 16 residues. Germline V gene sequence: CDR1 LNHDA, CDR2 SQIVND (reference sequence). With 4 bases clipped from V and 9 bases from J, the junction kept 9 bases outside the gene matches. The DNA for the CDR3 is TGTGCCAGTAGTAGTCCCGGACTAGCGGGAGCGACTGAGCAGTTCTTC. Its translation: CASSSPGLAGATEQFF.

The rearrangement links TRBV6-5 to TRBJ2-1; TRBD2 matches 7 bases. The CDR3 totals 13 residues. Trimming removed 2 bases from V and 8 bases from J; junction bases left unmatched: 3. The germline V gene has CDR1 MNHEY and CDR2 SVGAGI. The CDR3: CASSYGGGYEQFF. Here the CDR3 DNA reads TGTGCCAGCAGTTACGGGGGGGGATATGAGCAGTTCTTC.

The V and J genes are TRBV13 and TRBJ1-1, with 7 bases identical to TRBD1. Trimming removed 4 bases from V and 5 bases from J; junction bases left unmatched: 4. CDR1 and CDR2 (germline): PRHDT, FYEKMQ (reference sequence). The CDR3 has 13 amino acids. CDR3 sequence reads: CASSSDRVTEAFF. As DNA, the CDR3 is TGTGCCAGCAGCTCCGACAGGGTTACTGAAGCTTTCTTT.

In its sample, this clone was seen once. One junction end disagrees with the germline gene, perhaps due to a read error. V is TRBV9 and J is TRBJ1-1; perhaps TRBD1 as D (6 bases). Germline loops: CDR1 SGDLS, CDR2 YYNGEE. The CDR3 has 14 residues. CDR3 residues: CASTVGGDTTEAFF. The CDR3 coding sequence is TGTGCCAGCACCGTAGGGGGGGATACCACTGAAGCTTTCTTT.

The chain employs TRBV19 and TRBJ1-2; 12 bases fit TRBD1. CDR1 is LNHDA, CDR2 SQIVND, per germline (reference sequence). The CDR3 consists of 14 residues. The V and J ends lost 3 bases and 8 bases, in that order; junction bases with no gene match: 4. The chain's CDR3 is CASSMGDRGLGYTF. The CDR3 nucleotides are TGTGCCAGTAGTATGGGGGACAGGGGGCTAGGCTACACCTTC.

The chain links TRBV18 to TRBJ1-2; 8 bases match TRBD1. Germline CDR1 is KGHSH and CDR2 is LQKENI. J was trimmed by 8 bases and V by 7 bases; bases with no gene match: 9. This CDR3 contains 13 residues. DNA of the CDR3: TGTGCCAGCTTATATGGACAGGGCCAGGGCTACACCTTC. Translated, it gives CASLYGQGQGYTF.

The V call is TRBV4-1, the J call TRBJ1-5; D is ambiguous. The CDR3 sequence is 18 residues long. Trimming left V 1 base short and J 4 bases short, with 20 bases between. Germline V gene lookup returns CDR1 MGHRA and CDR2 YSYEKL. The CDR3 region is CASSQAANGPRVNQPQHF. The CDR3 DNA is TGCGCCAGCAGCCAAGCGGCTAACGGACCGCGGGTAAATCAGCCCCAGCATTTT.

V and J are TRBV30 and TRBJ2-7; 9 bases match TRBD1. Germline trimming cut 3 bases from V and 0 bases from J; bases unmatched to any gene: 9. The germline V gene has CDR1 GTSNPN and CDR2 SVGIG (reference sequence). There are 16 residues in the CDR3. The DNA for the CDR3 is TGTGCCTGGAGCGGGACAGGGTACCCCTACTCCTACGAGCAGTACTTC. It is translated as CAWSGTGYPYSYEQYF.

The chain recombines TRBV5-6 with TRBJ2-3; 10 nucleotides line up with TRBD2. CDR3 length equals 15 residues. Germline CDR1 is SGHDT and CDR2 is YYEEEE. V shed 0 bases and J 13 bases; nucleotides not matched to a gene: 11. In DNA, the CDR3 is TGTGCCAGCAGCTTGGGTGTCACTAGCGGGGTCCTGGAGTATTTT. Translation gives CASSLGVTSGVLEYF.

The CDR3 DNA reads as TGTGCCTGGAGTTTAGGGGGAAACATTCAGTACTTC. This sequence encodes CAWSLGGNIQYF. The chain is built from TRBV30 and TRBJ2-4, with D tentatively TRBD1 (6 bases). The V end lost 2 bases, the J end lost 6 bases, and 8 bases lay between the germline ends. Germline CDR1 and CDR2: GTSNPN and SVGIG (reference sequence). The CDR3 sequence is 12 residues long. Filled out from reference TRBV30 and TRBJ2-4, the complete variable domain reads SQTIHQWPATLVQPVGSPLSLECTVEGTSNPNLYWYRQAAGRGLQLLFYSVGIGQISSEVPQNLSASRPQDRQFILSSKKLLLSDSGFYLCAWSLGGNIQYFGAGTRLSVL.

The chain uses TRBV7-9 and TRBJ1-2; D is perhaps TRBD1 (5 bases). The CDR3 runs 14 residues. V was cut by 6 bases and J by 1 base, with 12 bases left in between. Germline V lookup: CDR1 SEHNR, CDR2 FQNEAQ (reference sequence). DNA for the CDR3: TGTGCCAGCAGAGATACAGGAAGTAACTATGGCTACACCTTC. Amino acids: CASRDTGSNYGYTF.

This clone was recorded once. V and J are TRBV6-5 and TRBJ1-1, with a possible D match to TRBD1 (5 bases). Germline values: CDR1 MNHEY, CDR2 SVGAGI. Trimming pared 6 bases from V and 0 bases from J, leaving 14 bases between. There are 15 residues in the CDR3. DNA for the CDR3: TGTGCCAGCAGAGATGGGGCGTTTATGAACACTGAAGCTTTCTTT. Its translation is CASRDGAFMNTEAFF.

CDR3 bases: TGTGCCAGCAGCATATACAGGGGAACGAACACTGAAGCTTTCTTT. As protein: CASSIYRGTNTEAFF. This chain connects TRBV7-9 to TRBJ1-1, with 7 bases lining up with TRBD1. With V trimmed by 5 bases and J by 1 base, 7 bases remained unmatched. This CDR3 has 15 amino acids. The germline V gene has CDR1 SEHNR and CDR2 FQNEAQ (reference sequence).

In its sample, this clone was seen a few times. The gene calls are TRBV7-6 and TRBJ2-7, with D possibly matching TRBD2 (5 bases). The V and J ends lost 5 bases and 6 bases respectively, with 14 bases between them. Looked up from germline, CDR1 is SGHVS and CDR2 is FNYEAQ. This CDR3 region has 13 residues. Here the CDR3 DNA reads TGTGCCAGCAGCCCTGGAGAGGGCGTCGAGCAGTACTTC. Its protein is CASSPGEGVEQYF.

The chain uses TRBV6-1 and TRBJ2-5, with 7 bases fitting TRBD1. Germline V CDR1 and CDR2: MNHNS, SASEGT. V trimming: 4 bases; J trimming: 2 bases; junction bases outside the gene matches: 1. The CDR3 contains 13 residues. This chain's CDR3 is CASSGGQQETQYF. The DNA for the CDR3 is TGTGCCAGCAGTGGGGGACAGCAAGAGACCCAGTACTTC.